The rows below give T cell receptor beta chains drawn from one sample of a study of blood T cell repertoires in COVID-19. The protocol was immunoSEQ multiplex PCR, while the TCRdb copy is restricted to in-frame clones and leaves out a portion. The table has over 150,000 clones, around nine tenths seen once. Sequencing was carried out using peripheral blood. The receptors were gathered from a man aged 40-55 years with active or convalescent COVID-19. The CDR3 runs from the conserved cysteine through the conserved F or W. D genes are given only for firm matches. A clone size is listed for some rows: how often the clone was seen (once, few, many), or a class if it is expanded.

v_gene	d_gene	abundance	j_gene	CDR3nt	CDR3aa
TRBV7-9	TRBD1	once	TRBJ1-5	TGTGCCAGCAGCCACGACAGGGCTCTTCAGCCCCAGCATTTT	CASSHDRALQPQHF
TRBV29-1	-	-	TRBJ1-1	TGCAGCGTTAGGCTGGGACAAGCAAACACTGAAGCTTTCTTT	CSVRLGQANTEAFF
TRBV30	-	-	TRBJ1-1	TGTGCCTGGAGTGTACAGGGAAACACTGAAGCTTTCTTT	CAWSVQGNTEAFF
TRBV4-1	TRBD1	once	TRBJ2-7	TGCGCCAGCACCCAACTCCCGGGACAGGGGGCCTACGAGCAGTACTTC	CASTQLPGQGAYEQYF
TRBV11-3	TRBD1	-	TRBJ2-4	TGTGCCAGCAGCCAGGGGACAGGGGCGGCCAAAAACATTCAGTACTTC	CASSQGTGAAKNIQYF
TRBV28	TRBD1	-	TRBJ1-2	TGTGCCAGCAGTCCCGGGACAGGGACCTATGGCTACACCTTC	CASSPGTGTYGYTF
TRBV12-3/TRBV12-4	-	-	TRBJ2-3	TGTGCCAGCAGCCAAAAAGACAGATATACGCAGTATTTT	CASSQKDRYTQYF
TRBV4-1	TRBD2	-	TRBJ2-1	TGCGCCAGCAGCCAAGATAGCGGGGGCTCCTACAATGAGCAGTTCTTC	CASSQDSGGSYNEQFF
TRBV7-8	TRBD1	-	TRBJ1-2	TGTGCCAGCAGCCTCGGACAGGAATTTCATGGCTACACCTTC	CASSLGQEFHGYTF
TRBV11-1	-	-	TRBJ2-7	TGTGCCAGCAGCTCCTCCTACTACGAGCAGTACTTC	CASSSSYYEQYF
TRBV6-2/TRBV6-3	TRBD1	-	TRBJ2-1	TGTGCCAGCAGTAGACTCGGGACAGGGTATGAGCAGTTCTTC	CASSRLGTGYEQFF
TRBV28	-	-	TRBJ1-1	TGTGCCAGCAGTTCCCCCTGGGGCAGGGTAGGCACTGAAGCTTTCTTT	CASSSPWGRVGTEAFF
TRBV11-1	TRBD2	-	TRBJ2-3	TGTGCCAGCAGCTTAGTAGGACTAGCGGGGGGCTATACGCAGTATTTT	CASSLVGLAGGYTQYF
TRBV3-1/TRBV3-2	-	-	TRBJ1-1	TGTGCCAGCAGCCACCTACAGGGGAACACTGAAGCTTTCTTT	CASSHLQGNTEAFF
TRBV18	TRBD1	-	TRBJ1-6	TGTGCCAGCTCACCAGGGACAGAAGGTTCACCCCTCCACTTT	CASSPGTEGSPLHF
TRBV19	-	-	TRBJ1-1	TGTGCCAGTAGTATATCTGCGGGGCTTAGGGGCCGAGCTTTCTTT	CASSISAGLRGRAFF
TRBV19	TRBD1	-	TRBJ1-4	TGTGCCAGTAGGATGACAGGGTTTTCTGAAAAACTGTTTTTT	CASRMTGFSEKLFF
TRBV4-2	TRBD2	-	TRBJ2-5	TGTGCCAGCAGCCTCCAGCGGGGGGGCCTAGAGACCCAGTACTTC	CASSLQRGGLETQYF
TRBV7-3	-	few	TRBJ1-1	TGTGCCAGCAGCGGAGGGCGAAACACTGAAGCTTTCTTT	CASSGGRNTEAFF
TRBV5-1	TRBD2	once	TRBJ2-1	TGCGCCAGCAGCGCGTCCGGGACTAGCGGGGGGGATGAGCAGTTCTTC	CASSASGTSGGDEQFF
TRBV24-1	-	once	TRBJ2-6	TGTGCCACCAGTGATTTCATCGGCAGGGTACGCTCTGGGGCCAACGTCCTGACTTTC	CATSDFIGRVRSGANVLTF
TRBV12-3/TRBV12-4	-	once	TRBJ1-5	TGTGCCAGCAGTTTGAGGGAGAATCAGCCCCAGCATTTT	CASSLRENQPQHF
TRBV7-6	TRBD1	-	TRBJ1-1	TGTGCCAGCAGCTACGGGACAGGGGGAAGGGCTGAAGCTTTCTTT	CASSYGTGGRAEAFF
TRBV3-1/TRBV3-2	-	-	TRBJ2-1	TGTGCCAGCAGCCAAGATCCTAGCAACAGTGAGCAGTTCTTC	CASSQDPSNSEQFF
TRBV19	-	-	TRBJ1-4	TGTGCCAGTACACGACAGACTAATGAAAAACTGTTTTTT	CASTRQTNEKLFF
TRBV2	-	-	TRBJ2-2	TGTGCCTGGGCCGATGTCACCGGGGAGCTGTTTTTT	CAWADVTGELFF
TRBV19	-	once	TRBJ2-7	TGTGCCAGTAGTATAGCAGGGGAAGGAGACGAGCAGTACTTC	CASSIAGEGDEQYF
TRBV28	-	-	TRBJ1-4	TGTGCCAGCAGTTTGCGTGAAAAACTGTTTTTT	CASSLREKLFF
TRBV7-2	-	-	TRBJ1-3	TGTGCCAGCAGCTTAGACAGATTCTCTGGAAACACCATATATTTT	CASSLDRFSGNTIYF
TRBV7-2	-	-	TRBJ1-2	TGTGCCAGCAGCGCCCCAGGGGATCTAAACTATGGCTACACCTTC	CASSAPGDLNYGYTF
TRBV5-1	-	-	TRBJ2-1	TGCGCCAGCAGCTTTGTGACTGGAGCGAATGAGCAGTTCTTC	CASSFVTGANEQFF
TRBV7-2	-	-	TRBJ2-7	TGTGCCAGCAGCTTATCCCGGGGAAGCTCCTACGAGCAGTACTTC	CASSLSRGSSYEQYF
TRBV6-1	-	-	TRBJ1-5	TGTGCCAGCAGTGAGGAGCCTCAGGGGAATCAGCCCCAGCATTTT	CASSEEPQGNQPQHF
TRBV12-5	-	-	TRBJ1-1	TGTGCTAGTGGTAGACAGACGATGAACACTGAAGCTTTCTTT	CASGRQTMNTEAFF
TRBV20-1	TRBD2	-	TRBJ2-5	TGCAGTGCTAGTGCCCTAGCGGGGGGGATCCAAGAGACCCAGTACTTC	CSASALAGGIQETQYF
TRBV7-8	-	-	TRBJ1-6	TGTGCCAGCAGCTTAATCGAGTCTGGTAATTCACCCCTCCACTTT	CASSLIESGNSPLHF
TRBV6-2/TRBV6-3	TRBD2	-	TRBJ2-5	TGTGCCAGCAGTCCCCTAGCGGGGGGCCTCCAAGAGACCCAGTACTTC	CASSPLAGGLQETQYF
TRBV18	-	-	TRBJ2-2	TGTGCCAGCGGCCGTAGGGCAGGGCGAACCGGGGAGCTGTTTTTT	CASGRRAGRTGELFF
TRBV5-1	TRBD1	-	TRBJ1-2	TGCGCCAGCTCGACAGGGGCGACTAACTATGGCTACACCTTC	CASSTGATNYGYTF
TRBV28	TRBD1	once	TRBJ1-2	TGTGCCAGCAGGGTGGGACAGAGGACCTATGGCTACACCTTC	CASRVGQRTYGYTF
TRBV7-3	TRBD2	-	TRBJ2-7	TGTGCCAGCAGCCTTATGGGGGGGAAGTACGAGCAGTACTTC	CASSLMGGKYEQYF
TRBV7-3	-	-	TRBJ1-1	TGTGCCAGCAGCGCACAGGGAAACACTGAAGCTTTCTTT	CASSAQGNTEAFF
TRBV30	-	-	TRBJ2-3	TGTGCCTGGACCCCCAAGGGGACGGGGGAGACGCAGTATTTT	CAWTPKGTGETQYF
TRBV6-5	-	-	TRBJ1-3	TGTGCCACTAGATCGGGAAACTCTGGAAACACCATATATTTT	CATRSGNSGNTIYF
TRBV7-9	-	-	TRBJ1-4	TGTGCCAGCAGCCGAGTAGAGGAAAAACTGTTTTTT	CASSRVEEKLFF
TRBV27	TRBD1	-	TRBJ2-7	TGTGCCAGCAGTTTTGTTCCTGTACAGGGGCACTACGAGCAGTACTTC	CASSFVPVQGHYEQYF
TRBV7-2	TRBD1	-	TRBJ1-1	TGTGCCAGCAGCCCCCGACAGGGATCACCGAACACTGAAGCTTTCTTT	CASSPRQGSPNTEAFF
TRBV6-1	-	once	TRBJ1-1	TGTGCCAGCAGTGATGCAGCAGGCAAGACGAACACTGAAGCTTTCTTT	CASSDAAGKTNTEAFF